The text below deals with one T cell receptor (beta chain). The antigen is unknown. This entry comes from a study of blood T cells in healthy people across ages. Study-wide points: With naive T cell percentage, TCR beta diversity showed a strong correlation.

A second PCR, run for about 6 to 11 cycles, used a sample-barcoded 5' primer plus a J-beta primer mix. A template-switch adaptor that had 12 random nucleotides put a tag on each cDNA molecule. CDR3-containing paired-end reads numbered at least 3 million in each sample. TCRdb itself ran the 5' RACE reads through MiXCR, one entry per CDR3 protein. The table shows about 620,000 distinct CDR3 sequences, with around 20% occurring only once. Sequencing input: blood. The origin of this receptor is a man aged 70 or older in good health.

The CDR3 loop reads CASSLMVRTQRGGYTF. The CDR3 DNA reads TGTGCCAGCAGTTTAATGGTTCGGACGCAGCGGGGAGGCTACACCTTC. The chain carries TRBV12-3 or TRBV12-4 and TRBJ1-2, with D hard to call. V lost 2 bases and J 8 bases, leaving 21 bases between the germline ends. This CDR3 spans 16 amino acids.